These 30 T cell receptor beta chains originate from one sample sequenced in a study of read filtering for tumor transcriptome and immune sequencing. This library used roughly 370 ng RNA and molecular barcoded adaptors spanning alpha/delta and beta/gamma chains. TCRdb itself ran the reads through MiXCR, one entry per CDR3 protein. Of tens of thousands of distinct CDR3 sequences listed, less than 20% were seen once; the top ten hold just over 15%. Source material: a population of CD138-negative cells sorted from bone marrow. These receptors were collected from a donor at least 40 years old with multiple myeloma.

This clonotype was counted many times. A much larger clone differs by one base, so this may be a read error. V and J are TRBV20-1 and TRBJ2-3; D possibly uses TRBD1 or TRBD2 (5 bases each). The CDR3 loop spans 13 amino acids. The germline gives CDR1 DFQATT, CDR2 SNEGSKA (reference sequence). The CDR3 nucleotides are TGCAATGCTAGTCCAGGGACCACAGATACGCAGTATTTT. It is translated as CNASPGTTDTQYF.

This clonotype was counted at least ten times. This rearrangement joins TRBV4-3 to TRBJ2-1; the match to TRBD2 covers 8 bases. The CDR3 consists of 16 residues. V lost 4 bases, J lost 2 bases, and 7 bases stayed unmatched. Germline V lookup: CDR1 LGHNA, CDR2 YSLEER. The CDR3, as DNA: TGCGCCAGCAGCCGTAACGGGGGGGGGCCCTACAATGAGCAGTTCTTC. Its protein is CASSRNGGGPYNEQFF.

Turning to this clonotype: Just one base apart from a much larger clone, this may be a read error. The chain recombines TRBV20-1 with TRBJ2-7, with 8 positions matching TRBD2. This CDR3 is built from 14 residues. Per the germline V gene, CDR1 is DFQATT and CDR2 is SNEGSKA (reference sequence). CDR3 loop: CSAVRTSRGFEQCF. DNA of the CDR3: TGCAGTGCTGTGAGGACTAGCAGGGGATTCGAGCAGTGCTTC.

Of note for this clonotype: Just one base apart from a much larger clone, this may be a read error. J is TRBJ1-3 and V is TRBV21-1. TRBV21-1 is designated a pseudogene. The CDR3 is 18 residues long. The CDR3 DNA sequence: TGTTCCAGCAGCAAAGGTCCCAGCGGCAGGGGAAGGGGAAACACCATATATTTT. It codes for CSSSKGPSGRGRGNTIYF.

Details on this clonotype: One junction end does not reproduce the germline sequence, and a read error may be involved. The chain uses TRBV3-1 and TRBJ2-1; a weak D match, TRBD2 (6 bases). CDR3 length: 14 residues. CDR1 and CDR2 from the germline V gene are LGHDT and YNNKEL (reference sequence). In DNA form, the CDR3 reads TGCGCTCGCAATGGGCTAGCGAACGACAATGAGCAGTTCTTC. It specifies CARNGLANDNEQFF.

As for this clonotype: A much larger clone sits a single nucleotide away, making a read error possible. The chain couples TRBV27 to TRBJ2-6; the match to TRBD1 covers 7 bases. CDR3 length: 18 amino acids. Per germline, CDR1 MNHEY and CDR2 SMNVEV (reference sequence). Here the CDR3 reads CASSLSGRAGKGASVLTF. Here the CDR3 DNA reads TGTGCCAGCAGCTTAAGTGGACGGGCCGGGAAGGGGGCCAGCGTCCTGACTTTC.

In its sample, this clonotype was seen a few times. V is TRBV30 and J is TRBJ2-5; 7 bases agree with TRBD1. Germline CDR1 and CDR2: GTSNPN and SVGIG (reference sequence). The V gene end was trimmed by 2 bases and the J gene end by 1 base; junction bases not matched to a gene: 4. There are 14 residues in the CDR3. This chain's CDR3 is CAWSLGTAQETQYF. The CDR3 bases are TGTGCCTGGAGTCTGGGGACAGCCCAAGAGACCCAGTACTTC.

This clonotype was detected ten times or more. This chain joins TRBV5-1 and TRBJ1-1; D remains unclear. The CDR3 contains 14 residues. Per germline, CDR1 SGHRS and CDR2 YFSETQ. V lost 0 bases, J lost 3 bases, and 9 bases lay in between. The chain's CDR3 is CASSLGEMDTEAFF. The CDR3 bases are TGCGCCAGCAGCTTGGGGGAAATGGACACTGAAGCTTTCTTT.

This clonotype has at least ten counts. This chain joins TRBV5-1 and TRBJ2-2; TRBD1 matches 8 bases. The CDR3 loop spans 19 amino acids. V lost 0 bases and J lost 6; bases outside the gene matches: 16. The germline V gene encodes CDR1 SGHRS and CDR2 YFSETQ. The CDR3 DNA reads TGCGCCAGCAGCTTGGCCCCGCGCGGACAGGGCGGGGATCCCGGGGAGCTGTTTTTT. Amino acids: CASSLAPRGQGGDPGELFF.

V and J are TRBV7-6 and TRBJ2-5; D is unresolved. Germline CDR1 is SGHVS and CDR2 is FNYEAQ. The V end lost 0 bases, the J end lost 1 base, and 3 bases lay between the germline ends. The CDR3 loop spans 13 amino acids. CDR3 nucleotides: TGTGCCAGCAGCTTAGCGGTCCAAGAGACCCAGTACTTC. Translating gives CASSLAVQETQYF.

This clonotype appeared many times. CDR3 bases: TGTGCCAGCAGCTTCGTTCCCGGTGAAGCGGGGCACAATGAGCAGTTCTTC. Translating gives CASSFVPGEAGHNEQFF. The chain uses TRBV7-9 and TRBJ2-1, with TRBD2 matching 7 bases. From germline, CDR1 is SEHNR and CDR2 FQNEAQ (reference sequence). With 3 bases clipped from V and 5 bases from J, the junction kept 13 bases outside the gene matches. The CDR3 spans 17 residues.

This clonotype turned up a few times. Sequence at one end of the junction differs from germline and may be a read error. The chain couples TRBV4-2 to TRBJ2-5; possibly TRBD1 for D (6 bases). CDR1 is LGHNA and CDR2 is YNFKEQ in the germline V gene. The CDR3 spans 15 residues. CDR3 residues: CAGSQSTPQGKTQYF. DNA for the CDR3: TGTGCCGGCAGCCAATCGACACCGCAGGGGAAGACCCAGTACTTC.

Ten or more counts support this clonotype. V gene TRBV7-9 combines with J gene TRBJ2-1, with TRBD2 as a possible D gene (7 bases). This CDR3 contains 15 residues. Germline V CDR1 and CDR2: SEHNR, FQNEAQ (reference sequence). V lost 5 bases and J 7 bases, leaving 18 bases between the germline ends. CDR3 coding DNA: TGTGCCAGCAGCCACCCTGGGGGGGGGCGTAATGAGCAGTTCTTC. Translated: CASSHPGGGRNEQFF.

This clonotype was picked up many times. CDR3 nucleotide sequence: TGTGCCAGCCGAGGGACGACGAACACTGAAGCTTTCTTT. It is translated as CASRGTTNTEAFF. The chain employs TRBV28 and TRBJ1-1, with D possibly being TRBD1 (5 bases). In germline, CDR1 is MDHEN, CDR2 SYDVKM. Trimming cost V 8 bases and J 1 base, with 11 bases left between them. This CDR3 is built from 13 residues.

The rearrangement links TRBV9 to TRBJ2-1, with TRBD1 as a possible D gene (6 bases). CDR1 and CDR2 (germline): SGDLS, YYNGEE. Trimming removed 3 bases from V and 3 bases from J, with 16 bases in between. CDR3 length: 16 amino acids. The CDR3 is CASSARDTRVYNEQFF. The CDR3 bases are TGTGCCAGCAGCGCCCGGGACACCCGGGTCTACAATGAGCAGTTCTTC.

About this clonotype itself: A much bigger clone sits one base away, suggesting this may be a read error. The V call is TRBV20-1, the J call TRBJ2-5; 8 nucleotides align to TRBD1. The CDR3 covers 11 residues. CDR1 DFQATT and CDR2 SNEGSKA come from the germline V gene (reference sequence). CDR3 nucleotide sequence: TGCAGCGCAGACAGGGGAGAGACCCAGCACTTC. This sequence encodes CSADRGETQHF.

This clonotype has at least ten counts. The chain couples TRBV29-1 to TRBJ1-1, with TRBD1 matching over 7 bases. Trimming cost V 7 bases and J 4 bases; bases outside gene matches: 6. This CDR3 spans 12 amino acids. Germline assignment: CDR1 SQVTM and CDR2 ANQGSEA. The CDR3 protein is CSATGAGTEAFF. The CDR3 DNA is TGCAGCGCCACAGGGGCAGGCACTGAAGCTTTCTTT.

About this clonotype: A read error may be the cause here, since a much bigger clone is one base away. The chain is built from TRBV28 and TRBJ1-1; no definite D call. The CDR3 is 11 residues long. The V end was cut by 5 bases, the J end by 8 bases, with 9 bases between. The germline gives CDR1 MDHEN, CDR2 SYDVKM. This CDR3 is CASSPLGEAFF. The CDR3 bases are TGTGCCAGCAGTCCACTTGGAGAAGCTTTCTTT.

The CDR3 spells CASSQGRSDLADTQYF. CDR3 DNA sequence: TGTGCCAGCAGCCAGGGACGGTCCGATCTCGCAGATACGCAGTATTTT. The chain carries TRBV14 and TRBJ2-3, with D perhaps assigned TRBD1 or TRBD2 (5 bases each). The germline V and J ends were trimmed by 3 bases and 4 bases, with 17 bases remaining between them. Germline loops: CDR1 SGHDN, CDR2 FVKESK. CDR3 length: 16 amino acids.

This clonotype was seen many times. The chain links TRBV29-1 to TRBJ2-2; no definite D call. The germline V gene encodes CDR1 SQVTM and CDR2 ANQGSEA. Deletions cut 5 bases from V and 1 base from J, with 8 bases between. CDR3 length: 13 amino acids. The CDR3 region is CSVRAQNTGELFF. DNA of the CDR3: TGCAGCGTTCGTGCTCAGAACACCGGGGAGCTGTTTTTT.

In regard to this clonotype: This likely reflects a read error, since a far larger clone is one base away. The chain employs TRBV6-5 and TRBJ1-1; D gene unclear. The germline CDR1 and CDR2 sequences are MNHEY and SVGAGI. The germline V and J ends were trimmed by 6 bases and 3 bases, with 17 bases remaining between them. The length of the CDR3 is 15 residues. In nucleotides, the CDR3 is TGTGCCAGCAGCACCCCCGAGGGTTGGGACACTGAAGCTTTCTTT. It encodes CASSTPEGWDTEAFF.

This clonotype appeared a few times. CDR3 sequence (DNA): TGCGCCAGCAGCTTATCGGGTCGGGAGACCCAGTACTTC. Its translation is CASSLSGRETQYF. The rearrangement links TRBV5-1 to TRBJ2-5; D not certain. Germline loops: CDR1 SGHRS, CDR2 YFSETQ. The CDR3 consists of 13 residues. Trimming shortened V by 2 bases and J by 5 bases, and 10 bases separated the two germline ends.

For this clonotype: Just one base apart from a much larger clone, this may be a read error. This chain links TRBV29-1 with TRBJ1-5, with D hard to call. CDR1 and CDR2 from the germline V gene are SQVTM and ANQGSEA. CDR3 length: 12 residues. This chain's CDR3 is CSVGQWDQPHHF. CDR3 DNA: TGCAGCGTTGGTCAGTGGGATCAGCCCCATCATTTT.

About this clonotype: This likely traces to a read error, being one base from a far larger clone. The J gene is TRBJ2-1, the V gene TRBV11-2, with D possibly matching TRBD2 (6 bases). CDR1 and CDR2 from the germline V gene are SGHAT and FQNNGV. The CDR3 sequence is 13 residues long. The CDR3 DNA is TGTGCCAGCAGCTTGAGACTAGACAATGGGCAGTTCTTC. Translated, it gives CASSLRLDNGQFF.

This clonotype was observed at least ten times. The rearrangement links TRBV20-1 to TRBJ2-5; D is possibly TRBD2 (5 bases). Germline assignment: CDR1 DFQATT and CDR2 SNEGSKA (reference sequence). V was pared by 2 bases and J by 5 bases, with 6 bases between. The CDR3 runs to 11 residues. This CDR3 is CSARWEETQYF. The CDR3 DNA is TGCAGTGCTAGATGGGAGGAGACCCAGTACTTC.

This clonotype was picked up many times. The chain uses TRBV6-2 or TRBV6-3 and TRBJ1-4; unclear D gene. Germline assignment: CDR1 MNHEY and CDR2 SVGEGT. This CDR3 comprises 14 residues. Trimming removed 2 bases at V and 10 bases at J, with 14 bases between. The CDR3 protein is CASSYDGMNRKLFF. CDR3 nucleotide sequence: TGTGCCAGCAGTTACGACGGCATGAACCGAAAACTGTTTTTT.

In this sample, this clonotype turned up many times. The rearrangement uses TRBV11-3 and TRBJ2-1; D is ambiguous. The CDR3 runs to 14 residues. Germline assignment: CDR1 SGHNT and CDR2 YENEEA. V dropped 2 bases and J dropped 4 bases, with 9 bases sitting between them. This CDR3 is CASSLNSLYNEQFF. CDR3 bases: TGTGCCAGCAGCTTAAACTCACTGTACAATGAGCAGTTCTTC.

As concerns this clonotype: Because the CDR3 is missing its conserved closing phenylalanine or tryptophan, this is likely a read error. CDR3 sequence reads: CAWSLRAGIVYGYTL. In DNA form, the CDR3 reads TGTGCCTGGAGCCTTAGGGCAGGGATAGTGTATGGCTACACCCTC. The rearrangement links TRBV30 to TRBJ1-2; D is possibly TRBD1 (5 bases). The CDR3 covers 15 residues. The germline V and J ends were trimmed by 3 bases and 5 bases, with 19 bases remaining between them. Germline V gene data show CDR1 as GTSNPN and CDR2 as SVGIG (reference sequence).

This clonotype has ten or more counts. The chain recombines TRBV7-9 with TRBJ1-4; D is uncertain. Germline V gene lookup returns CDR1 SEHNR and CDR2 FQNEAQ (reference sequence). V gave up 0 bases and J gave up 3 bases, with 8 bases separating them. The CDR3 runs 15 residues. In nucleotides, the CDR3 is TGTGCCAGCAGCTTAGCAAGCCCAGCTAATGAAAAACTGTTTTTT. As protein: CASSLASPANEKLFF.

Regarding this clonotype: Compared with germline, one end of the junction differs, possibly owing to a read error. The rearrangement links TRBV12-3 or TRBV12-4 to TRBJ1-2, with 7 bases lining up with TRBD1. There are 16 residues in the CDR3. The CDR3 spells CASSLGPRTGLVGYTF. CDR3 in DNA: TGTGCCAGCAGCTTAGGGCCCAGGACAGGCCTAGTAGGCTACACCTTC.